Here is one T cell receptor beta chain with its context. Its specificity is not known. These data are taken from a study of cytomegalovirus exposure and HLA in healthy donors. Study-wide findings and caveats: Rarity marked most TCR sequences, yet some public TCRs occurred in many donors. A missense variant in DCLRE1C was later tied to TCR beta V- and J-gene trimming. Most of the TCR beta V segments (in an earlier analysis) were productive either about 87% or about 30% of the time. Some V segments could not be told apart, so they were left out, TRBV6-2 and TRBV6-3 among them.

Vbeta (60) and Jbeta (13) primers were used in the PCR. The table came from immunoSEQ multiplex PCR; TCRdb's copy has only in-frame clones and leaves some out. The sample records under 200,000 clones, roughly 80% being singletons. The CDR3 length is 16 residues. V lost 7 bases and J lost 0, with 16 bases in between. The germline V gene encodes CDR1 LNHDA and CDR2 SQIVND (reference sequence). The clonotype was recovered from a man in his thirties or forties in good health and CMV-seronegative. Sequenced: PBMCs. The chain is built from TRBV19 and TRBJ1-5; D gene uncertain. As DNA, the CDR3 is TGTGCCAGTATTGAGACCGACTGGTATAGCAATCAGCCCCAGCATTTT. Translated: CASIETDWYSNQPQHF.